The 23 T cell receptor beta chains below were found in one sample sequenced in a study of human T cells and chemical hapten exposure. Noted time point: patch test 2, 6 weeks after DPC sensitization. Noted treatment: therapeutic diphenylcyclopropenone sensitization with weekly scalp DPC. TCRdb reanalysed the RACE reads using MiXCR and keeps one entry per CDR3 protein. The profile covers about 50,000 distinct CDR3 sequences, with more than 9% appearing a single time and about 1.7% taken by the ten largest. The material was whole blood, obtained in connection with sensitization to the hapten diphenylcyclopropenone (DPC). These receptors all come from a woman between 45 and 65 years old with alopecia areata. Some clones in this sample may be carry-over from other donors' samples.

This clonotype was seen many times. J is TRBJ2-3 and V is TRBV6-6; 9 positions agree with TRBD2. Germline assignment: CDR1 MNHNY and CDR2 SVGAGI (reference sequence). This CDR3 has 17 amino acids. Trimming removed 6 bases from V and 0 bases from J; junction bases left unmatched: 10. In DNA form, the CDR3 reads TGTGCCAGCAGCCAGACGCTAGCGGGGATTAGCACAGATACGCAGTATTTT. It specifies CASSQTLAGISTDTQYF.

The V gene is TRBV5-1, the J gene TRBJ2-4; D not resolved. Deletions cut 4 bases from V and 9 bases from J, with 14 bases between. The CDR3 loop spans 13 amino acids. In germline, CDR1 is SGHRS, CDR2 YFSETQ. Here the CDR3 reads CASSTDLPGIQYF. The CDR3 DNA reads TGCGCCAGCAGCACAGACCTACCTGGCATTCAGTACTTC.

This clonotype was found many times. The J gene is TRBJ1-2, the V gene TRBV6-2 or TRBV6-3, with a weak D call TRBD1 (5 bases). Germline values: CDR1 MNHEY, CDR2 SVGEGT. The CDR3 sequence is 15 residues long. With 3 bases removed from V and 4 bases from J, the gap between germline ends came to 15 bases. CDR3 amino acids: CASSYSAGTSYGYTF. The CDR3 nucleotides read TGTGCCAGCAGTTATTCAGCCGGGACCAGCTATGGCTACACCTTC.

The chain has TRBV19 and TRBJ2-1, with D possibly matching TRBD1 (6 bases). The CDR3 covers 14 residues. In germline, CDR1 is LNHDA, CDR2 SQIVND (reference sequence). Deletions cut 1 base from V and 7 bases from J, with 11 bases between. CDR3 DNA sequence: TGTGCCAGTAGTATAGCAGCGACAGGTAATGAGCAGTTCTTC. It codes for CASSIAATGNEQFF.

This clonotype showed up just a few times. The V and J genes are TRBV6-5 and TRBJ2-3, with 15 bases identical to TRBD2. V shed 6 bases, J shed 4 bases, and the junction held 5 bases outside the gene matches. The V gene's germline CDR1 is MNHEY and CDR2 SVGAGI. The CDR3 runs 16 residues. In nucleotides, the CDR3 is TGTGCCAGCAGAACCGGACTAGCGGGGGGGGCAGATACGCAGTATTTT. Translated: CASRTGLAGGADTQYF.

This clonotype was counted at least ten times. V gene TRBV11-2 combines with J gene TRBJ1-1; D perhaps matches TRBD1 (6 bases). Trimming cost V 3 bases and J 6 bases, with 11 bases left between them. Looked up from germline, CDR1 is SGHAT and CDR2 is FQNNGV. There are 13 residues in the CDR3. The CDR3 spells CASSFAGGAEAFF. CDR3 coding DNA: TGTGCCAGCAGCTTCGCGGGGGGCGCTGAAGCTTTCTTT.

This clonotype was counted between two and nine times. The chain employs TRBV4-3 and TRBJ2-7; 10 bases are a match to TRBD1. V lost 0 bases, J lost 7 bases, and 9 bases stayed unmatched. Germline V gene sequence: CDR1 LGHNA, CDR2 YSLEER. There are 16 residues in the CDR3. The CDR3 protein is CASSQDYPGTGEEQYF. The CDR3 DNA sequence: TGCGCCAGCAGCCAAGATTACCCCGGGACAGGGGAAGAGCAGTACTTC.

This clonotype was seen a handful of times. V and J are TRBV28 and TRBJ2-5, with D possibly being TRBD1 (5 bases). Germline CDR1 reads MDHEN; CDR2 reads SYDVKM. The CDR3 contains 13 residues. Trimming took off 5 bases at V and 3 bases at J, with 10 bases between the two ends. This chain's CDR3 is CASSLETEETQYF. As DNA, the CDR3 is TGTGCCAGCAGTCTGGAGACAGAAGAGACCCAGTACTTC.

The sample holds a few counts of this clonotype. This chain connects TRBV7-2 to TRBJ1-6; D is possibly TRBD1 (5 bases). Germline CDR1 and CDR2: SGHTA and FQGNSA. Deletions cut 6 bases from V and 7 bases from J, with 19 bases between. This CDR3 has 16 amino acids. This CDR3 reads CASRSPRDGENSPLHF. The CDR3 DNA reads TGTGCCAGCAGATCACCCCGGGACGGCGAGAATTCACCCCTCCACTTT. Using reference TRBV7-2 and TRBJ1-6 for the parts outside the CDR3, the full variable domain is GAGVSQSPSNKVTEKGKDVELRCDPISGHTALYWYRQSLGQGLEFLIYFQGNSAPDKSGLPSDRFSAERTGGSVSTLTIQRTQQEDSAVYLCASRSPRDGENSPLHFGNGTRLTVT.

This clonotype was detected ten times or more. Sequence at one end of the junction differs from germline and may be a read error. The V gene is TRBV7-2, the J gene TRBJ2-5; TRBD2 aligns across 7 bases. Germline V gene lookup returns CDR1 SGHTA and CDR2 FQGNSA. The length of the CDR3 is 14 residues. Written as DNA, the CDR3 is TGCGCCAGCAGCTTGGGCGGGAGCCAAGAGACCCAGTACTTC. Translating gives CASSLGGSQETQYF.

This clonotype was seen more than once but under ten times. One end of the junction is discordant with germline, which a read error may explain. V usage is TRBV12-3 or TRBV12-4 and J usage is TRBJ2-3, with 14 bases lining up with TRBD2. The CDR3 has 12 amino acids. The CDR3 region has the DNA TGTGCCAGCAGGACGGGACTAGCGGGGGACCTATTT. Translated: CASRTGLAGDLF.

In its sample, this clonotype was seen a few times. The chain uses TRBV21-1 and TRBJ2-2; the listed D gene, TRBD2, was not tested against the DNA. TRBV21-1 is annotated as a pseudogene. There are 17 residues in the CDR3. The CDR3 nucleotides are TGTGCCAGCAGCAAGGGGGACCTCCGAACTAACACCGGGGAGCTGTTTTTT. It codes for CASSKGDLRTNTGELFF.

This clonotype was counted ten times or more. The V call is TRBV15, the J call TRBJ2-7, with a tentative D call TRBD2 (5 bases). The V end lost 1 base, the J end lost 0 bases, and 13 bases lay between the germline ends. CDR1 LNHNV and CDR2 YYDKDF come from the germline V gene (reference sequence). The CDR3 is 16 amino acids. CDR3 residues: CATSRARADSSYEQYF. For the CDR3, the DNA is TGTGCCACCAGCAGAGCGAGGGCAGATAGCTCCTACGAGCAGTACTTC.

This clonotype has more than one count but fewer than ten. The chain joins TRBV7-2 to TRBJ2-7; D is ambiguous. The germline gives CDR1 SGHTA, CDR2 FQGNSA. Trimming cost V 5 bases and J 1 base, with 12 bases left between them. The CDR3 consists of 14 residues. CDR3 region: CASSPLSMSYEQYF. CDR3 nucleotide sequence: TGTGCCAGCAGCCCCCTATCCATGTCCTACGAGCAGTACTTC.

This clonotype was recorded a few times. The J gene is TRBJ1-6, the V gene TRBV5-1; D possibly corresponds to TRBD1 (5 bases). Trimming took off 2 bases at V and 7 bases at J, with 13 bases between the two ends. This CDR3 has 15 amino acids. CDR1 is SGHRS, CDR2 YFSETQ, per germline. The CDR3 DNA reads as TGCGCCAGCAGCTTCTCGGGGGAAACCAATTCACCCCTCCACTTT. It encodes CASSFSGETNSPLHF. The entire variable domain, with the rest obtained from reference TRBV5-1 and TRBJ1-6, is as follows: KAGVTQTPRYLIKTRGQQVTLSCSPISGHRSVSWYQQTPGQGLQFLFEYFSETQRNKGNFPGRFSGRQFSNSRSEMNVSTLELGDSALYLCASSFSGETNSPLHFGNGTRLTVT.

This clonotype was counted at least ten times. V and J are TRBV6-1 and TRBJ1-5; 7 nucleotides align to TRBD1. Trimming took 10 bases from V and 5 from J; bases not matched to a gene: 11. Germline V lookup: CDR1 MNHNS, CDR2 SASEGT. CDR3 length: 14 amino acids. The CDR3 region has the DNA TGTGCCACCAGATTAGGGGGCCTTTATCAGCCCCAGCATTTT. This sequence encodes CATRLGGLYQPQHF.

The chain links TRBV18 to TRBJ1-1; weak D call: TRBD1 (6 bases). CDR3 length equals 13 residues. Looked up from germline, CDR1 is KGHSH and CDR2 is LQKENI. V lost 6 bases and J lost 8, with 16 bases in between. CDR3 sequence (DNA): TGTGCCAGCTCCCTTACGGGGGGGCCCGAAGCTTTCTTT. This encodes CASSLTGGPEAFF.

The V call is TRBV7-2, the J call TRBJ2-7, with D maybe TRBD1 (6 bases). Germline V gene data show CDR1 as SGHTA and CDR2 as FQGNSA. The CDR3 covers 12 residues. Trimming stripped 3 bases from V and 7 bases from J, with 10 bases between. CDR3 sequence (DNA): TGTGCCAGCAGCTTCCTCGGACAGGAGCAGTACTTC. This translates into CASSFLGQEQYF.

Only a few counts were recorded for this clonotype. V is TRBV4-1 and J is TRBJ2-2; 8 nucleotides line up with TRBD2. With 3 bases clipped from V and 1 base from J, the junction kept 4 bases outside the gene matches. The CDR3 loop spans 16 amino acids. The germline V gene has CDR1 MGHRA and CDR2 YSYEKL. The CDR3 DNA follows: TGCGCCAGCAGCCACCTTAGCGGGATGAACACCGGGGAGCTGTTTTTT. It translates to CASSHLSGMNTGELFF.

The gene calls are TRBV6-1 and TRBJ1-2; 7 bases align to TRBD1. Trimming cost V 7 bases and J 5 bases; bases outside gene matches: 13. Germline CDR1 reads MNHNS; CDR2 reads SASEGT. The CDR3 runs to 15 residues. As DNA, the CDR3 is TGTGCCAGCACCCTAGGACAGGCGGGGCCGTATGGCTACACCTTC. It translates to CASTLGQAGPYGYTF.

This clonotype has ten or more counts. The chain carries TRBV10-3 and TRBJ1-5; D unresolved. In germline, CDR1 is ENHRY, CDR2 SYGVKD. This CDR3 has 15 amino acids. The V end lost 8 bases, the J end lost 0 bases, and 14 bases lay between the germline ends. CDR3 protein: CAIGEGAYSNQPQHF. The DNA of the CDR3 is TGTGCCATCGGGGAGGGAGCATATAGCAATCAGCCCCAGCATTTT.

This clonotype was seen a handful of times. This chain connects TRBV20-1 to TRBJ1-5, with 8 bases matching TRBD1. The germline gives CDR1 DFQATT, CDR2 SNEGSKA (reference sequence). This CDR3 has 14 residues. The ends lost 5 bases at V and 1 base at J; junction bases unmatched: 4. The CDR3 DNA reads TGCAGTGCTGAGACAGGGGCGAGCAATCAGCCCCAGCATTTT. Protein: CSAETGASNQPQHF.

This clonotype was found many times. CDR3 sequence reads: CASSLGSGSNQPQHF. CDR3 DNA sequence: TGCGCCAGCAGCTTGGGATCGGGTAGCAATCAGCCCCAGCATTTT. The V and J genes are TRBV5-1 and TRBJ1-5; D is unclear. The CDR3 spans 15 residues. V lost 0 bases, J lost 0 bases, and 7 bases lay in between. The germline V gene has CDR1 SGHRS and CDR2 YFSETQ.